The T cell receptor (beta chain) described here comes from a study of control samples from healthy donors and cancer patients. This table comes from immunoSEQ multiplex PCR, and its TCRdb copy is limited to in-frame clones, with some not included. In the table there are some 13,000 clones, about 76% of which are singletons. V was shortened by 0 bases and J by 5 bases, with 11 bases between the two germline ends. Per the germline V gene, CDR1 is SGHRS and CDR2 is YFSETQ. The length of the CDR3 is 14 residues. The sample was formalin-fixed, paraffin-embedded tissue. V gene TRBV5-1 combines with J gene TRBJ2-5, with unresolved D. The sequence was collected from a male donor with melanoma. DNA of the CDR3: TGCGCCAGCAGCTTGGGCCTGGCGCGGGAGACCCAGTACTTC. Translating it yields CASSLGLARETQYF.